This T cell receptor beta chain was profiled in a study of blood T cell repertoires in COVID-19. On the study more broadly: Both acute and convalescent COVID-19 samples were obtained from the United States, Italy and Spain. T cells, B-cell-depleted T cells, or PBMCs supplied cDNA or gDNA.

As handled by the study authors: Quantification of nucleated cells was approximated via reference gene primer amplification. Sequencing used immunoSEQ multiplex PCR; TCRdb keeps in-frame clones, though not all of them. The V and J calls and clone size are taken from that table; D and trimming were inferred from the DNA. The data contain 58,000 or so clones, 65% to 75% of them seen just once; the ten biggest clones take up roughly 27%. The CDR3 is 15 residues long. CDR1 is SGHDN, CDR2 FVKESK, per germline. V was pared by 2 bases and J by 8 bases, with 18 bases between. This chain links TRBV14 with TRBJ2-5; D not resolved. This receptor was identified in a woman aged 80 or over with acute or convalescent COVID-19. Sequencing was carried out using peripheral blood. The CDR3 bases are TGTGCCAGCAGCCAAACCTCCGACGGGTTTTTCACCCAGTACTTC. Its translation is CASSQTSDGFFTQYF.